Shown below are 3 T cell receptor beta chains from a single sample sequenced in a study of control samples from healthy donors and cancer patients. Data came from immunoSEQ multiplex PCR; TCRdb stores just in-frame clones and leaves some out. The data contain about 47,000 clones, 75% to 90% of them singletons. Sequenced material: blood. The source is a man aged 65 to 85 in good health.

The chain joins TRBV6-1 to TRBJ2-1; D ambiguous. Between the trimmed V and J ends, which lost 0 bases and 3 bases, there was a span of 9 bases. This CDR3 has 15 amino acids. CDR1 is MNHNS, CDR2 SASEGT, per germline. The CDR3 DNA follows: TGTGCCAGCAGTGAAGCTCGTGATTACTACAATGAGCAGTTCTTC. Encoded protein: CASSEARDYYNEQFF.

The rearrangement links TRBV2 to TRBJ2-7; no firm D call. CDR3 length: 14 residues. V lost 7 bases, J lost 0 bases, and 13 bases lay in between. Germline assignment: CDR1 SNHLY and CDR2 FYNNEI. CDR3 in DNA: TGTGCCAGCAAGGCGTCAGAGAACTCCTACGAGCAGTACTTC. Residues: CASKASENSYEQYF.

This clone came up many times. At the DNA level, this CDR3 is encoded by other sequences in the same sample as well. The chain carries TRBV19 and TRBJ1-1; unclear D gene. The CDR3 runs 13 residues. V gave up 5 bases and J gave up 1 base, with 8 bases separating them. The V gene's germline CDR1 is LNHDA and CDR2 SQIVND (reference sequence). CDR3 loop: CASSLWGNTEAFF. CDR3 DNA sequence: TGTGCCAGTAGTTTATGGGGGAACACTGAAGCTTTCTTT.